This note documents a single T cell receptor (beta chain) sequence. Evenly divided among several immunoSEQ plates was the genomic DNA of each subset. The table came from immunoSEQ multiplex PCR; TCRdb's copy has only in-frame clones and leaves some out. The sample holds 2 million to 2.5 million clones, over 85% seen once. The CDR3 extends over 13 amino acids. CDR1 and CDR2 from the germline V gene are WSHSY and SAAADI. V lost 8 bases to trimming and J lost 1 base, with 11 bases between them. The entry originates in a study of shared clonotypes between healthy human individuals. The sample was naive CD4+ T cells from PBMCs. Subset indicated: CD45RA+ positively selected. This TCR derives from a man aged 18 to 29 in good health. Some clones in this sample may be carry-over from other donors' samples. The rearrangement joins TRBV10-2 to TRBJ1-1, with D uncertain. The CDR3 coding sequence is TGCGCCAGCTGGGAGCAGCCGAACACTGAAGCTTTCTTT. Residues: CASWEQPNTEAFF.